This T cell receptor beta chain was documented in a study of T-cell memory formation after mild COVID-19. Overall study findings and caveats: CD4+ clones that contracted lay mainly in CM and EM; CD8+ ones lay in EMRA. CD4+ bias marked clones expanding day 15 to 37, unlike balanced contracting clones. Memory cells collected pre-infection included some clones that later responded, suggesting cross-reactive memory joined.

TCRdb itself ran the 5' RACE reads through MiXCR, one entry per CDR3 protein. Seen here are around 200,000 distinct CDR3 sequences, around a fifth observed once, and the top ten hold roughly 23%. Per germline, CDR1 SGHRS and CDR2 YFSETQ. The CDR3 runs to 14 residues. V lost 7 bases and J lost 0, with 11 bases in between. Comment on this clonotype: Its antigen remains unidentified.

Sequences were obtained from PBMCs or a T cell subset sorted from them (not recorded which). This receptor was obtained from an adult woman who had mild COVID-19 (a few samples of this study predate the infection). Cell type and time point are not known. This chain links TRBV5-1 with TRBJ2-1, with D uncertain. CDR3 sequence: CASLGDSSYNEQFF. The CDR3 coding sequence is TGCGCCAGCCTAGGTGATAGCTCCTACAATGAGCAGTTCTTC.